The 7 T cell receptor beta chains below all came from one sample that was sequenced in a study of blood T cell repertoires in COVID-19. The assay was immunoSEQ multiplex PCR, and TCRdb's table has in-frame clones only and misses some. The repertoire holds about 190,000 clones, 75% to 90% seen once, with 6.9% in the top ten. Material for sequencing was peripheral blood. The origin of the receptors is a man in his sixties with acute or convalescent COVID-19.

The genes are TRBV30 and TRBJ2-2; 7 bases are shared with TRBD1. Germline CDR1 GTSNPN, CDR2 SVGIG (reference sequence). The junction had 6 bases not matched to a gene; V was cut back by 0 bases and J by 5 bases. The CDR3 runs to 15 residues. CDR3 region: CAWSVLTGRTGELFF. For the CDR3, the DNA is TGTGCCTGGAGTGTATTGACAGGGCGAACCGGGGAGCTGTTTTTT.

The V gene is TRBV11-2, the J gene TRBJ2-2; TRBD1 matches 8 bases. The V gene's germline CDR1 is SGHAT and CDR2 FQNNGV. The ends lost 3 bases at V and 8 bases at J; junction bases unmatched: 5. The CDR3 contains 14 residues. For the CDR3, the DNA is TGTGCCAGCAGCTTTTACAGGGGGGCAGGGGAGCTGTTTTTT. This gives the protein CASSFYRGAGELFF.

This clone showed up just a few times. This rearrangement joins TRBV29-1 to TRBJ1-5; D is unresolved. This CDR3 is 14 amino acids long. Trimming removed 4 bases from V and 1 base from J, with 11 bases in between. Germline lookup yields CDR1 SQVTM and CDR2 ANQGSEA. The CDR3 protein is CSVGEGISNQPQHF. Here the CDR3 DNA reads TGCAGCGTTGGGGAGGGAATCAGCAATCAGCCCCAGCATTTT. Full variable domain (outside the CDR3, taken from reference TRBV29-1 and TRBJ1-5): SAVISQKPSRDICQRGTSLTIQCQVDSQVTMMFWYRQQPGQSLTLIATANQGSEATYESGFVIDKFPISRPNLTFSTLTVSNMSPEDSSIYLCSVGEGISNQPQHFGDGTRLSIL.

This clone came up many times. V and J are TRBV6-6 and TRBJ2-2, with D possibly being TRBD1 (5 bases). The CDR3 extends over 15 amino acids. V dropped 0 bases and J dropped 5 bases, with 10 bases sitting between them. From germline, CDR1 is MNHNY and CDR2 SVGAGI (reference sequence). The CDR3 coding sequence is TGTGCCAGCAGTTACTCTTCAGGGTTTACCGGGGAGCTGTTTTTT. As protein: CASSYSSGFTGELFF.

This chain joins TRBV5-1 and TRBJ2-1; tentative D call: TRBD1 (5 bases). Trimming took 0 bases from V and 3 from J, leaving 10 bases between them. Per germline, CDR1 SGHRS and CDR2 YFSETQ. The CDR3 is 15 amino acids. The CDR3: CASSLEGNSYNEQFF. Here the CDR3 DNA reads TGCGCCAGCAGCTTGGAGGGGAATAGCTACAATGAGCAGTTCTTC.

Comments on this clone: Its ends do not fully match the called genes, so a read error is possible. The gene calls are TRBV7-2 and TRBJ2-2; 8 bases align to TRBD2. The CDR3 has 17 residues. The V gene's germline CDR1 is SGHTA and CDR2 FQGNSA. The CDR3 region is CASRLGSSGTRTGELFF. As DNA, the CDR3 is TGTGCCAGCAGATTAGGGTCGTCCGGGACTAGAACCGGGGAGCTGTTTTTT.

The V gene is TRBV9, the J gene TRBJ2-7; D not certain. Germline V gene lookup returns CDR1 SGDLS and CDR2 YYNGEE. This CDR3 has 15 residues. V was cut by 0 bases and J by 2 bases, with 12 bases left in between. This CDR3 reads CASSVGPTEAYEQYF. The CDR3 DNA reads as TGTGCCAGCAGCGTAGGCCCCACAGAAGCCTACGAGCAGTACTTC.